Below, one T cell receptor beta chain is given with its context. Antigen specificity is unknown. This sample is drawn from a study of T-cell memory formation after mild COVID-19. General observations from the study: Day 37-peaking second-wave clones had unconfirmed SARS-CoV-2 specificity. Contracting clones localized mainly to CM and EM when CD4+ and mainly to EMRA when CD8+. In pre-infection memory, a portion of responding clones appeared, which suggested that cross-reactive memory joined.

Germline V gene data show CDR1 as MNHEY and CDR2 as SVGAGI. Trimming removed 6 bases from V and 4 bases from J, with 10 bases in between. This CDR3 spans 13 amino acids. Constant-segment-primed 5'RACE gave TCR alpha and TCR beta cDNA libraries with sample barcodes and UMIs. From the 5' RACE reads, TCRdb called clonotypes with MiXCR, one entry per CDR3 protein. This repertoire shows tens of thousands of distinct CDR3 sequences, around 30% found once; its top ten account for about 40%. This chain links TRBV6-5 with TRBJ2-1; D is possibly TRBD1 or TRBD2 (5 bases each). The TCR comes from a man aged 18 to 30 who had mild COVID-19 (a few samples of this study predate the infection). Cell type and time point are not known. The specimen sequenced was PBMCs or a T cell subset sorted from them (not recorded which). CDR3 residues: CASRGRLYNEQFF. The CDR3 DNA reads TGTGCCAGCAGGGGACGCCTTTACAATGAGCAGTTCTTC.